This TCR beta chain comes out of a study of blood T cell repertoires in COVID-19. Here immunoSEQ multiplex PCR was the method, and the copy in TCRdb shows in-frame clones only, minus some. The data hold about 30,000 clones, with over 70% observed a single time. Germline V gene sequence: CDR1 SGDLS, CDR2 YYNGEE. Deletions cut 3 bases from V and 5 bases from J, with 12 bases between. This CDR3 region has 15 residues. The chain recombines TRBV9 with TRBJ1-6; maybe TRBD1 (6 bases). The sequenced sample was peripheral blood. The source of this sequence is a man aged 70 or older with COVID-19, enrolled during active disease. Written as DNA, the CDR3 is TGTGCCAGCAGCGAACAGGGATTGGATAATTCACCCCTCCACTTT. Amino acids: CASSEQGLDNSPLHF.